These T cell receptor beta chains were read from a single sample in a study of control samples from healthy donors and cancer patients. Libraries were prepared by immunoSEQ multiplex PCR; TCRdb keeps only in-frame clonotypes and omits some of them. The sample lists 95,000 to 150,000 clones; roughly nine tenths were seen once. Sequencing was performed on blood. The receptors were gathered from a man aged 45-65 years in good health. Each CDR3 is given with its conserved first and last residue. Each record gives: D gene, V gene, clone size, J gene, CDR3 DNA, CDR3 protein. D genes are given only for firm matches. Size is omitted from some rows. Given values are once, few, many or a class for expanded clones.

>.|TRBV11-2|.|TRBJ1-2
TGTGCCAGCAGCTTAGACCTAGACGGGCGTGGCTACACCTTC
CASSLDLDGRGYTF
>TRBD1|TRBV6-5|once|TRBJ1-2
TGTGCCAGCAGTTCCCGGGACAGGAACTATGGCTACACCTTC
CASSSRDRNYGYTF
>.|TRBV30|.|TRBJ1-2
TGTGCCTGGAGTTCTGGGGATCGAGGTCTCCGCACCTTC
CAWSSGDRGLRTF
>.|TRBV2|.|TRBJ2-2
TGTGCCAGCAGTGAGAAGCCCGTGGGCACCGGGGAGCTGTTTTTT
CASSEKPVGTGELFF
>TRBD1|TRBV19|.|TRBJ1-1
TGTGCCAGTAGTATAAGGGGGCGGAACACTGAAGCTTTCTTT
CASSIRGRNTEAFF
>.|TRBV5-1|once|TRBJ1-3
TGCGCCAGCAGCGGCGGAGGGTCCTCTGGAAACACCATATATTTT
CASSGGGSSGNTIYF
>.|TRBV30|.|TRBJ2-5
TGTGCCTGGAGTGTAATAAAGCATTTTCAAGAGACCCAGTACTTC
CAWSVIKHFQETQYF
>.|TRBV2|.|TRBJ1-6
TGTGCCAGCAGTCTGTACAGGGAGAATTCACCCCTCCACTTT
CASSLYRENSPLHF
>TRBD2|TRBV6-5|.|TRBJ2-5
TGTGCCAGCAGTCTATCGGGGGGAACTCAAGAGACCCAGTACTTC
CASSLSGGTQETQYF
>.|TRBV12-3/TRBV12-4|once|TRBJ1-4
TGTGCCAGCAGCAGCTCAACTAATGAAAAACTGTTTTTT
CASSSSTNEKLFF
>.|TRBV6-4|.|TRBJ1-1
TGTGCCAGCAGGAGTGGGGGTTTGGAGGGAAGGGCTTTCTTT
CASRSGGLEGRAFF
>TRBD1|TRBV4-3|.|TRBJ1-2
TGCGCCAGCAGCCAAGTGACAGGGGACTATGGCTACACCTTC
CASSQVTGDYGYTF
>.|TRBV27|.|TRBJ1-1
TGTGCCAGCAGTCCCACCCTTGGGATTGGGACTGAAGCTTTCTTT
CASSPTLGIGTEAFF
>TRBD1|TRBV30|.|TRBJ2-2
TGTGCCTGGAGTGTACTGGGCCAGGGGGCGACCGGGGAGCTGTTTTTT
CAWSVLGQGATGELFF
>.|TRBV27|.|TRBJ1-1
TGTGCCAGCAGTTTATCGAATGGAGGGATGAACACTGAAGCTTTCTTT
CASSLSNGGMNTEAFF
>.|TRBV7-2|.|TRBJ2-3
TGTGCCAGCAGCTTAGCGAAGGGGCGGCCAGATACGCAGTATTTT
CASSLAKGRPDTQYF
>TRBD1|TRBV29-1|.|TRBJ2-1
TGCAGCGTGACGGGACAGGGATACAATGAGCAGTTCTTC
CSVTGQGYNEQFF
>.|TRBV5-8|.|TRBJ2-1
TGTGCCAGCAGCTTGGCCGCCACCAACTCCTACAATGAGCAGTTCTTC
CASSLAATNSYNEQFF
>TRBD1|TRBV5-1|.|TRBJ1-6
TGCGCCAGCAGCTCGGACAGGAAAAATTCACCCCTCCACTTT
CASSSDRKNSPLHF
>.|TRBV27|.|TRBJ2-7
TGTGCCAGCAGTTTCCTAGGCGGGGACGAGCAGTACTTC
CASSFLGGDEQYF
>.|TRBV25-1|.|TRBJ1-4
TGTGCCAGCAGTACAATCAATGAAAAACTGTTTTTT
CASSTINEKLFF
>.|TRBV18|.|TRBJ1-1
TGTGCCAGCTCACCACCGGGCCCACTTAGGAACACTGAAGCTTTCTTT
CASSPPGPLRNTEAFF
>.|TRBV10-3|.|TRBJ1-1
TGTGCCATCCGCGGGGTGGGGGGAGGAGGGACTGAAGCTTTCTTT
CAIRGVGGGGTEAFF
>TRBD1|TRBV5-6|few|TRBJ1-2
TGTGCCAGCAGCTGGGACAGGGGGCGAAATGGCTACACCTTC
CASSWDRGRNGYTF
>.|TRBV11-2|.|TRBJ2-3
TGTGCCAGCAGCTTAGGAGTGGGGACCACCACAGATACGCAGTATTTT
CASSLGVGTTTDTQYF
>.|TRBV6-5|.|TRBJ1-1
TGTGCCAGCAGTTACAGGTCAGGGGTGAACACTGAAGCTTTCTTT
CASSYRSGVNTEAFF
>.|TRBV21-1|.|TRBJ1-4
TGTGCCAGCAGCGAAGGGTCCGTCAATGAAAAACTGTTTTTT
CASSEGSVNEKLFF